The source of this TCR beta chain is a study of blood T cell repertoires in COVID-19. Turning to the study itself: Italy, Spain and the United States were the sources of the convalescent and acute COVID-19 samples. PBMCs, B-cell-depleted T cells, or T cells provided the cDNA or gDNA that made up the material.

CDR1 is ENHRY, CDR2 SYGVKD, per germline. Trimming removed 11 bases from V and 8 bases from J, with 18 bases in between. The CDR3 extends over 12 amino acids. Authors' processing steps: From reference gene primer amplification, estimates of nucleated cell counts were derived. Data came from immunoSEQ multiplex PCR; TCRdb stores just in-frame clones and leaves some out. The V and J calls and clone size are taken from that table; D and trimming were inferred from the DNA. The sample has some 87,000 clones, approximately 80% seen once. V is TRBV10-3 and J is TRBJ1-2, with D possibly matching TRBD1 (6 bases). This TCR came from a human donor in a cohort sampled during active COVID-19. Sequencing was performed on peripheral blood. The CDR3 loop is CASNRDIDGYTF. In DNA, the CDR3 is TGTGCCTCAAACCGGGACATTGACGGCTACACCTTC.